This TCR beta chain appears in the sequencing data of a study of OX40 agonist ivuxolimab in advanced cancers. This clone appeared a few times. Sequencing used immunoSEQ multiplex PCR; TCRdb keeps in-frame clones, though not all of them. The profile shows 70,000 to 75,000 clones, around 82% of them singletons. The TCR was taken from an adult with an advanced solid tumor such as melanoma, head and neck, liver or kidney cancer. The sequencing used CD4+ or CD8+ T cells sorted from blood, collected in a trial of the OX40 agonist ivuxolimab.

CDR3 bases: TGTGCCAGCAGCTTACAGGGAGCCACTGAAGCTTTCTTT. It is translated as CASSLQGATEAFF. The rearrangement joins TRBV11-2 to TRBJ1-1, with TRBD1 as a possible D gene (5 bases). This CDR3 has 13 residues. Between the trimmed V and J ends, which lost 2 bases and 4 bases, there was a span of 8 bases. The germline gives CDR1 SGHAT, CDR2 FQNNGV.